The TCR beta chain described here comes from a study of technical replicates of blood from a handful of donors. The repertoire was sequenced with immunoSEQ multiplex PCR; TCRdb's copy has only in-frame clones and lacks some. The table has about 97,000 clones, over 95% seen once. Unmatched junction bases numbered 3, after V lost 5 bases and J lost 0 bases. The CDR3 sequence is 16 residues long. Per germline, CDR1 MNHEY and CDR2 SMNVEV (reference sequence). The TCR originated in a human donor in good health. This chain connects TRBV27 to TRBJ2-6; TRBD1 agrees at 8 bases. The source material was T cells isolated from PBMCs. Here the CDR3 reads CASSRGQGSGANVLTF. For the CDR3, the DNA is TGTGCCAGCAGTCGAGGACAGGGCTCTGGGGCCAACGTCCTGACTTTC. Full variable domain (missing parts from reference TRBV27 and TRBJ2-6): EAQVTQNPRYLITVTGKKLTVTCSQNMNHEYMSWYRQDPGLGLRQIYYSMNVEVTDKGDVPEGYKVSRKEKRNFPLILESPSPNQTSLYFCASSRGQGSGANVLTFGAGSRLTVL.